The source of this T cell receptor beta chain is a study of T cell repertoires in aging, cancer and after chemotherapy. Study as a whole: Six age groups, ranging from 30 or younger to 70 or older, included the donors. Repeat sampling of healthy donors over several months to years showed clear clonal overlap.

Notes on this clonotype: The antigen is undetermined.

Peripheral blood genomic DNA, not sorted cells or RNA, was the template. Germline CDR1 SGHTA, CDR2 FQGNSA. The CDR3 has 15 residues. V was clipped by 0 bases and J by 1 base; unmatched bases: 3. General study findings and limits: Median generation probability rose over the chemotherapy interval in each cancer cohort, suggesting rebound thymic output.

TRB rearrangements spanning V, D and J were amplified using mixed TRB-A/B primers. One entry per CDR3 protein results from TCRdb running MiXCR on the multiplex PCR reads. Of thousands of distinct CDR3 sequences listed, under 30% are singletons. The V and J genes are TRBV7-2 and TRBJ2-7; TRBD2 matches at 7 bases. This receptor was taken from a human donor in good health. The sample taken for sequencing was blood. The CDR3 spells CASSLAGGVSYEQYF. The CDR3 DNA follows: TGTGCCAGCAGCTTAGCGGGAGGGGTATCCTACGAGCAGTACTTC.